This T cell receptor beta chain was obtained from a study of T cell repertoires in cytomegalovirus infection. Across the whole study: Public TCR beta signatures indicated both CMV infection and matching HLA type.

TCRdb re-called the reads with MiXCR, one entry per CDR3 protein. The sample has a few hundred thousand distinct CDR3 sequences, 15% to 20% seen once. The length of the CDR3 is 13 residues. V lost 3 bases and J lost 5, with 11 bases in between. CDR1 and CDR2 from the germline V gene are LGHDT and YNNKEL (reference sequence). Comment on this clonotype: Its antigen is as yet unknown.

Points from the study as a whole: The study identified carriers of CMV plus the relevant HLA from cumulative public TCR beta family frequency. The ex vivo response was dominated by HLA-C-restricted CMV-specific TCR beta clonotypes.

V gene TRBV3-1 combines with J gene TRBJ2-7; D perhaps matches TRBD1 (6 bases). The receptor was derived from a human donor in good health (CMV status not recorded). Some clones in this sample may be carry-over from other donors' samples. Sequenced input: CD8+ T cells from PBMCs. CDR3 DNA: TGTGCCAGCAGCCAGGGACCAGGGGACGAGCAGTACTTC. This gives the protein CASSQGPGDEQYF.